This passage covers 25 T cell receptor beta chains from one sample sequenced in a study of human T cells and chemical hapten exposure. Time point of the sample: patch test 3, about 24 weeks after DPC sensitization. Treatment described: therapeutic diphenylcyclopropenone sensitization with weekly scalp DPC. MiXCR, applied by TCRdb to the RACE reads, yields one record per CDR3 protein. The data hold about 160,000 distinct CDR3 sequences, with about a quarter observed a single time. The sequences come from whole blood, collected in connection with sensitization to the hapten diphenylcyclopropenone (DPC). The receptors stem from a woman aged 18-29 years with alopecia areata. Some clones in this sample may be carry-over from other donors' samples.

The rearrangement joins TRBV4-3 to TRBJ1-2; TRBD1 matches at 8 bases. V dropped 1 base and J dropped 4; count of bases not matched to a gene: 5. This CDR3 spans 15 amino acids. Per the germline V gene, CDR1 is LGHNA and CDR2 is YSLEER. CDR3 nucleotide sequence: TGCGCCAGCAGCCAAGGGACAGGGATGAGCTATGGCTACACCTTC. It translates to CASSQGTGMSYGYTF.

The chain combines TRBV7-3 with TRBJ2-3; a possible D gene is TRBD1 (5 bases). Germline CDR1 reads SGHTA; CDR2 reads FQGTGA. V shed 5 bases and J shed 0 bases, with 12 bases lying between them. CDR3 length equals 15 residues. The CDR3, as DNA: TGTGCCAGCAGCCTCCCTCAGGGTAGCACAGATACGCAGTATTTT. It codes for CASSLPQGSTDTQYF.

The V gene is TRBV4-3, the J gene TRBJ2-3, with 9 bases lining up with TRBD1. The germline gives CDR1 LGHNA, CDR2 YSLEER. J was trimmed by 4 bases and V by 7 bases; bases with no gene match: 12. The CDR3 loop spans 16 amino acids. The CDR3 DNA sequence: TGCGCCAGCATCCACTCCGGGACAGGGAGTTCAGATACGCAGTATTTT. Amino acid sequence: CASIHSGTGSSDTQYF.

This clonotype was detected only a few times. CDR3 sequence: CASSTAVNQPQHF. The CDR3 nucleotides are TGTGCCAGCAGCACGGCGGTCAATCAGCCCCAGCATTTT. V gene TRBV7-9 combines with J gene TRBJ1-5; D is undetermined. Trimming shortened V by 5 bases and J by 3 bases, and 8 bases separated the two germline ends. Germline CDR1 reads SEHNR; CDR2 reads FQNEAQ (reference sequence). This CDR3 is 13 amino acids long.

The rearrangement uses TRBV5-1 and TRBJ2-7; D could derive from TRBD1 or TRBD2 (5 bases each). CDR1 and CDR2 from the germline V gene are SGHRS and YFSETQ. This CDR3 spans 13 amino acids. The V end lost 8 bases, the J end lost 2 bases, and 14 bases lay between the germline ends. The CDR3 loop reads CARTGTRTYEQYF. The CDR3 DNA sequence: TGCGCCAGGACCGGGACGAGAACCTACGAGCAGTACTTC.

V and J are TRBV29-1 and TRBJ2-3; D ambiguous. Per the germline V gene, CDR1 is SQVTM and CDR2 is ANQGSEA. The CDR3 contains 10 residues. V gave up 1 base and J gave up 11 bases, with 7 bases separating them. CDR3 amino acids: CSVEGVVQYF. The CDR3 coding sequence is TGCAGCGTTGAAGGGGTTGTGCAGTATTTT.

The rearrangement links TRBV20-1 to TRBJ2-3; D unresolved. Trimming removed 4 bases from V and 1 base from J, with 9 bases in between. This CDR3 has 13 amino acids. Per the germline V gene, CDR1 is DFQATT and CDR2 is SNEGSKA (reference sequence). CDR3 sequence (DNA): TGCAGTGCTACTCCTGGGGGCACAGATACGCAGTATTTT. Encoded protein: CSATPGGTDTQYF.

This clonotype has just a few counts. The rearrangement links TRBV4-3 to TRBJ2-3, with D unclear. The V and J ends lost 1 base and 0 bases respectively, with 5 bases between them. The CDR3 is made up of 14 amino acids. Looked up from germline, CDR1 is LGHNA and CDR2 is YSLEER. CDR3 in amino acids: CASSQATSTDTQYF. The CDR3 DNA is TGCGCCAGCAGCCAAGCTACTAGCACAGATACGCAGTATTTT.

The chain recombines TRBV9 with TRBJ2-7; 7 bases are a match to TRBD1. The CDR3 length is 15 residues. The V segment lost 3 bases and the J segment 3 bases; nucleotides outside the gene matches: 9. CDR1 is SGDLS, CDR2 YYNGEE, per germline. The CDR3 coding sequence is TGTGCCAGCAGCGAGGGGACAGACTTGTACTACGAGCAGTACTTC. As protein: CASSEGTDLYYEQYF.

The chain employs TRBV7-9 and TRBJ1-6; 8 bases fit TRBD1. The CDR3 runs to 13 residues. The J segment lost 8 bases and the V segment lost 10 bases, leaving 7 bases of the junction unmatched. Per the germline V gene, CDR1 is SEHNR and CDR2 is FQNEAQ (reference sequence). The CDR3 loop is CATPDREYSPLHF. The CDR3 DNA is TGTGCCACCCCGGACAGGGAATATTCACCCCTCCACTTT. The full variable domain, with the rest looked up from reference TRBV7-9 and TRBJ1-6, is DTGVSQNPRHKITKRGQNVTFRCDPISEHNRLYWYRQTLGQGPEFLTYFQNEAQLEKSRLLSDRFSAERPKGSFSTLEIQRTEQGDSAMYLCATPDREYSPLHFGNGTRLTVT.

V gene TRBV25-1 combines with J gene TRBJ2-7; D possibly matches TRBD1 or TRBD2 (5 bases each). CDR1 and CDR2 (germline): MGHDK, SYGVNS. The CDR3 spans 12 residues. Trimming removed 7 bases from V and 2 bases from J, with 9 bases in between. This CDR3 reads CASNGGPYEQYF. The CDR3 bases are TGTGCCAGCAATGGGGGTCCCTACGAGCAGTACTTC.

This clonotype turned up a few times. The V call is TRBV19, the J call TRBJ1-5; TRBD1 agrees at 7 bases. Losses at the gene ends were 5 bases for V and 4 bases for J; bases not matched to a gene: 14. CDR3 length: 17 residues. Per the germline V gene, CDR1 is LNHDA and CDR2 is SQIVND (reference sequence). The CDR3 coding sequence is TGTGCCAGTAGTGATTGGCAGGGGGTAATAAGTAATCAGCCCCAGCATTTT. It translates to CASSDWQGVISNQPQHF.

This clonotype appeared many times. The gene calls are TRBV7-9 and TRBJ2-1; tentatively, D is TRBD2 (6 bases). The CDR3 consists of 17 residues. Germline V gene data show CDR1 as SEHNR and CDR2 as FQNEAQ (reference sequence). The V and J ends lost 6 bases and 3 bases respectively, with 21 bases between them. The CDR3 spells CASRSRFGRDNYNEQFF. Here the CDR3 DNA reads TGTGCCAGCAGATCCCGATTCGGGCGGGATAACTACAATGAGCAGTTCTTC.

This chain uses TRBV11-2 with TRBJ2-1; 10 bases agree with TRBD2. CDR1 is SGHAT and CDR2 is FQNNGV in the germline V gene. Trimming took 5 bases from V and 4 from J; bases not matched to a gene: 17. CDR3 length: 19 residues. CDR3 protein: CASSPRTSGALRIYNEQFF. The CDR3 DNA is TGTGCCAGCAGCCCCCGGACTAGCGGAGCCCTACGCATATACAATGAGCAGTTCTTC.

This clonotype was observed a few times. The genes are TRBV20-1 and TRBJ1-6, with D unresolved. In germline, CDR1 is DFQATT, CDR2 SNEGSKA (reference sequence). There are 14 residues in the CDR3. V was cut by 3 bases and J by 10 bases, with 16 bases left in between. The CDR3 nucleotides are TGCAGTGCTAGCAAGGGCAGGCTGTTGTCACCCCTCCACTTT. The encoded protein is CSASKGRLLSPLHF.

This rearrangement joins TRBV7-2 to TRBJ2-7; D unresolved. The germline CDR1 and CDR2 sequences are SGHTA and FQGNSA. The CDR3 sequence is 12 residues long. V was cut by 3 bases and J by 7 bases, with 10 bases left in between. The CDR3, as DNA: TGTGCCAGCAGCTTTTATATTGGGGAGCAGTACTTC. This codes for CASSFYIGEQYF.

This clonotype has just one count. The CDR3 DNA reads as TGTGCCAGCAGCCCCGGACTTTTTGAGCAGTTCTTC. Translation gives CASSPGLFEQFF. J is TRBJ2-1 and V is TRBV12-3 or TRBV12-4, with D maybe TRBD2 (5 bases). The CDR3 consists of 12 residues. Trimming left V 6 bases short and J 9 bases short, with 12 bases between.

The chain combines TRBV4-1 with TRBJ2-7; 9 bases match TRBD1. CDR3 length: 16 amino acids. Looked up from germline, CDR1 is MGHRA and CDR2 is YSYEKL. V lost 1 base and J lost 3; bases outside the gene matches: 7. The CDR3 spells CASSQVVPGQGYEQYF. The CDR3 DNA follows: TGCGCCAGCAGCCAAGTCGTGCCGGGACAGGGCTACGAGCAGTACTTC.

The rearrangement links TRBV29-1 to TRBJ2-2; D remains ambiguous. Germline CDR1 reads SQVTM; CDR2 reads ANQGSEA. The CDR3 runs 13 residues. The V end was cut by 4 bases, the J end by 7 bases, with 13 bases between. CDR3 sequence reads: CSVAVGVGGELFF. The CDR3 DNA is TGCAGCGTTGCTGTCGGTGTTGGCGGGGAGCTGTTTTTT.

This clonotype was seen a few times. The V gene is TRBV3-1, the J gene TRBJ1-4; D call uncertain. Trimming left V 4 bases short and J 0 bases short, with 3 bases between. The CDR3 contains 13 residues. Germline V gene sequence: CDR1 LGHDT, CDR2 YNNKEL (reference sequence). CDR3 nucleotide sequence: TGTGCCAGCAGCCTTGCAACTAATGAAAAACTGTTTTTT. Translation: CASSLATNEKLFF.

This clonotype was counted at least ten times. The chain carries TRBV6-2 or TRBV6-3 and TRBJ2-5; D ambiguous. Germline assignment: CDR1 MNHEY and CDR2 SVGEGT. The V end was cut by 2 bases, the J end by 1 base, with 8 bases between. CDR3 length equals 14 residues. In DNA form, the CDR3 reads TGTGCCAGCAGTTACGGTCAGAGCCAAGAGACCCAGTACTTC. Amino acids: CASSYGQSQETQYF.

The rearrangement uses TRBV9 and TRBJ1-3; D gene ambiguous. CDR3 length: 17 amino acids. V was pared by 0 bases and J by 0 bases, with 13 bases between. Germline CDR1 reads SGDLS; CDR2 reads YYNGEE. This CDR3 is CASSVDAISLSGNTIYF. The CDR3, as DNA: TGTGCCAGCAGCGTAGATGCGATAAGCCTCTCTGGAAACACCATATATTTT.

The chain links TRBV20-1 to TRBJ1-1; D call uncertain. From germline, CDR1 is DFQATT and CDR2 SNEGSKA (reference sequence). The V gene lost 1 base and the J gene lost 1 base, with 13 bases spanning the gap. The CDR3 has 15 amino acids. Here the CDR3 DNA reads TGCAGTGCTAGAGGGCTCTCGGGGTCGAACACTGAAGCTTTCTTT. Protein product: CSARGLSGSNTEAFF.

The rearrangement joins TRBV20-1 to TRBJ1-5; unclear D gene. Trimming shortened V by 2 bases and J by 2 bases, and 10 bases separated the two germline ends. Germline CDR1 reads DFQATT; CDR2 reads SNEGSKA (reference sequence). This CDR3 contains 14 residues. DNA for the CDR3: TGCAGTGCTAGACCTGACCGTGGCAATCAGCCCCAGCATTTT. Its translation is CSARPDRGNQPQHF.

The sample holds a few counts of this clonotype. The rearrangement joins TRBV4-1 to TRBJ1-1; 9 bases agree with TRBD1. The germline V gene encodes CDR1 MGHRA and CDR2 YSYEKL. V lost 2 bases and J lost 2; bases outside the gene matches: 6. This CDR3 is built from 16 residues. The CDR3 nucleotides are TGCGCCAGCAGCCAATACGGGACAGGGTCCAACACTGAAGCTTTCTTT. The encoded protein is CASSQYGTGSNTEAFF.